Presented here are 9 T cell receptor beta chains from one specimen sequenced in a study of T cells in Graves' hyperthyroidism and ophthalmopathy (dated by TCRdb to about 2019). Libraries came from multiplex PCR. Sequencing used an Illumina HiSeq 2000. TCR beta CDR3 regions were amplified from RNA transcripts. For the first round of RT-PCR on the TCR CDR3, the HTBI primer set was used together with the Qiagen OneStep RT-PCR kit. TCRdb ran its own pipeline on the public reads, namely fastp trimming at Q25 and MiXCR clone calling, and kept in-frame beta chains. Rows matching on CDR3 protein sequence are summarized as one entry with the most common DNA and genes. The sample table contains about 350,000 distinct CDR3 sequences; only one count was recorded for roughly 13% of them. The ten largest account for 34% of the sample. Sequencing was done on a sample of blood. The source is a woman in her forties with Graves' ophthalmopathy.

Regarding this clonotype: With a much larger clone just one base away, this may be a read error. The chain joins TRBV29-1 to TRBJ2-7; D gene ambiguous. Trimming removed 4 bases from V and 3 bases from J, with 10 bases in between. This CDR3 contains 12 residues. The germline V gene encodes CDR1 SQVTM and CDR2 ANQGSEA. CDR3 residues: CSVVGLLYEQYF. Here the CDR3 DNA reads TGCAGCGTTGTTGGGTTACTCTACGAGCAGTACTTC.

This clonotype showed up many times. The V and J genes are TRBV20-1 and TRBJ1-1, with 9 bases lining up with TRBD1. The germline gives CDR1 DFQATT, CDR2 SNEGSKA (reference sequence). V shed 5 bases, J shed 7 bases, and the junction held 8 bases outside the gene matches. The CDR3 extends over 13 amino acids. CDR3 in amino acids: CSAQTGQGNEAFF. CDR3 in DNA: TGCAGTGCTCAAACGGGACAGGGTAATGAAGCTTTCTTT.

This clonotype appeared many times. This chain connects TRBV30 to TRBJ1-2; 9 nucleotides line up with TRBD1. Looked up from germline, CDR1 is GTSNPN and CDR2 is SVGIG (reference sequence). The CDR3 is 13 residues long. V dropped 5 bases and J dropped 7; count of bases not matched to a gene: 8. The CDR3 protein is CAWSGQGFSGYTF. The CDR3 DNA reads as TGTGCCTGGTCGGGACAGGGCTTCTCTGGCTACACCTTC.

This clonotype has at least ten counts. This sequence joins TRBV19 and TRBJ2-2; a possible D gene is TRBD1 (5 bases). Deletions cut 5 bases from V and 0 bases from J, with 10 bases between. Germline CDR1 and CDR2: LNHDA and SQIVND (reference sequence). The CDR3 sequence is 15 residues long. Written as DNA, the CDR3 is TGTGCCAGTAGTTTGCAGGGATCGAACACCGGGGAGCTGTTTTTT. Its protein product is CASSLQGSNTGELFF.

Of note for this clonotype: The germline gene is not matched at one end of the junction; a read error may be the cause. The CDR3 loop is CAWSVLGGGTDTQYF. For the CDR3, the DNA is TGTGCCTGGAGTGTACTGGGGGGAGGCACGGATACGCAGTATTTT. This sequence joins TRBV30 and TRBJ2-3; maybe TRBD2 (6 bases). The CDR3 sequence is 15 residues long. Germline V gene lookup returns CDR1 GTSNPN and CDR2 SVGIG (reference sequence).

The chain has TRBV29-1 and TRBJ1-3; no clear D gene. The CDR3 sequence is 11 residues long. Trimming took 2 bases from V and 4 from J, leaving 3 bases between them. The V gene's germline CDR1 is SQVTM and CDR2 ANQGSEA. CDR3 sequence reads: CSVERGNTIYF. The CDR3 DNA reads TGCAGCGTTGAACGGGGAAACACCATATATTTT.

The genes are TRBV7-6 and TRBJ1-3; possible D gene TRBD1, 6 bases. Trimming removed 4 bases at V and 5 bases at J, with 18 bases between. Germline V CDR1 and CDR2: SGHVS, FNYEAQ. This CDR3 contains 16 residues. CDR3 region: CASSSGVQGRRNTIYF. The CDR3 bases are TGTGCCAGCAGCTCCGGGGTACAGGGCCGTAGAAACACCATATATTTT.

The chain uses TRBV12-3 or TRBV12-4 and TRBJ1-6; D gene unclear. The germline V and J ends were trimmed by 3 bases and 7 bases, with 7 bases remaining between them. The CDR3 is 13 residues long. The CDR3 coding sequence is TGTGCCAGCAGTTTCAACAGCAATTCACCCCTCCACTTT. Its protein is CASSFNSNSPLHF.

This clonotype was detected many times. V is TRBV24-1 and J is TRBJ2-7; 14 nucleotides line up with TRBD2. Trimming at V came to 3 bases and at J to 5 bases, leaving 14 bases not matched to a gene. Germline values: CDR1 KGHDR, CDR2 SFDVKD. The length of the CDR3 is 19 residues. The CDR3 spells CATSDPDTGTSGSIHEQYF. In nucleotides, the CDR3 is TGTGCCACCAGTGATCCCGATACGGGGACTAGCGGGAGCATCCACGAGCAGTACTTC.